The rows below give T cell receptor beta chains drawn from one sample of a study of vaccination and CD4 T cells after COVID-19. No antigen has been assigned to these receptors. A single record per CDR3 protein comes from TCRdb applying MiXCR to the PCR reads. The data contain 15,000 or so distinct CDR3 sequences, 52% of them singletons. The sample in question was CD4+ T cells from blood, cultured in vitro, obtained about 7 months after SARS-CoV-2 vaccination. All receptors come from a human donor who had recovered from COVID-19. Both conserved end residues are trimmed from each CDR3. Each record gives: V gene, J gene, CDR3 protein.

TRBV19,TRBJ2-3,ASSMNRLAGGGSTDTQY
TRBV15,TRBJ2-7,ATSRDIWDSHEQY
TRBV7-2,TRBJ2-1,ASSLAERGGPNEQF
TRBV20-1,TRBJ1-5,SAQRQADQPQH
TRBV5-4,TRBJ2-5,ASSRAPETQY
TRBV5-4,TRBJ2-1,ASSQDNEQF
TRBV6-5,TRBJ1-6,ASSYSYGTRGASPLH
TRBV20-1,TRBJ1-1,SAEPDRELEAF
TRBV20-1,TRBJ2-3,SVLAGRPADTQY
TRBV2,TRBJ1-1,ASREVGAF
TRBV21-1,TRBJ2-5,ASWTVIQETQY